Each of the 13 T cell receptor beta chains below was sequenced from the same sample in a study of blood T cell repertoires in COVID-19. Sequencing was performed with immunoSEQ multiplex PCR; in TCRdb, only in-frame clones are kept and a portion is missing. Among 180,000 or so clones listed, roughly 90% were seen once. Input material: PBMCs or T cells enriched from blood (not recorded which). The receptors were sampled from a human donor with acute COVID-19. The donor label of this sample is uncertain.

V and J are TRBV5-1 and TRBJ1-1, with D tentatively TRBD1 (6 bases). Germline assignment: CDR1 SGHRS and CDR2 YFSETQ. Trimming took off 4 bases at V and 1 base at J, with 11 bases between the two ends. The CDR3 totals 14 residues. The CDR3 here is CASSQGTQNTEAFF. CDR3 DNA sequence: TGCGCCAGCAGCCAAGGGACACAGAACACTGAAGCTTTCTTT.

The chain couples TRBV5-4 to TRBJ2-1; 11 bases map to TRBD2. V shed 4 bases and J 2 bases; nucleotides not matched to a gene: 11. The CDR3 consists of 18 residues. From germline, CDR1 is SGHNT and CDR2 YYREEE (reference sequence). CDR3 region: CASSRPLAGLAAYNEQFF. The CDR3 region has the DNA TGTGCCAGCAGCCGACCTTTAGCGGGACTAGCGGCCTACAATGAGCAGTTCTTC.

The CDR3, as DNA: TGTGCCAGCAGCTTTCCTGCGGGGGGCCCCTACGAGCAGTACTTC. Translation: CASSFPAGGPYEQYF. The chain links TRBV7-9 to TRBJ2-7, with TRBD2 identical over 8 bases. The CDR3 has 15 residues. CDR1 and CDR2 from the germline V gene are SEHNR and FQNEAQ (reference sequence). After removal of 3 bases from V and 2 bases from J, the junction contained 6 bases not matched to a gene.

The rearrangement uses TRBV30 and TRBJ2-7; a possible D gene is TRBD1 (7 bases). CDR1 is GTSNPN and CDR2 is SVGIG in the germline V gene (reference sequence). CDR3 length: 13 residues. V dropped 3 bases and J dropped 6 bases, with 15 bases sitting between them. CDR3 region: CAWSENRGGEQYF. The CDR3 bases are TGTGCCTGGAGCGAAAACAGGGGAGGCGAGCAGTACTTC.

The chain recombines TRBV6-1 with TRBJ1-2, with D tentatively TRBD1 (6 bases). V lost 3 bases and J 7 bases, leaving 9 bases between the germline ends. The CDR3 totals 12 residues. From germline, CDR1 is MNHNS and CDR2 SASEGT. The CDR3 DNA reads TGTGCCAGCAGTGAGTGGACAGTTGGCTACACCTTC. Protein product: CASSEWTVGYTF.

The sample holds a few counts of this clone. The CDR3 region has the DNA TGTGCCAGCGAGGGACTGTCTAGGGAGCAGTACTTC. This codes for CASEGLSREQYF. The V call is TRBV27, the J call TRBJ2-7; D possibly corresponds to TRBD2 (6 bases). In germline, CDR1 is MNHEY, CDR2 SMNVEV (reference sequence). V was cut by 8 bases and J by 7 bases, with 15 bases left in between. The CDR3 is 12 amino acids.

The chain joins TRBV24-1 to TRBJ2-3, with 12 positions matching TRBD2. Germline CDR1 KGHDR, CDR2 SFDVKD. The V segment lost 4 bases and the J segment 4 bases; nucleotides outside the gene matches: 2. The CDR3 totals 15 residues. The CDR3 region has the DNA TGTGCCACCAGTGACCCTAGCGGGGGGGCAGATACGCAGTATTTT. This sequence encodes CATSDPSGGADTQYF.

The gene calls are TRBV2 and TRBJ1-2; 10 bases map to TRBD1. The length of the CDR3 is 14 residues. Per germline, CDR1 SNHLY and CDR2 FYNNEI. With 6 bases clipped from V and 6 bases from J, the junction kept 7 bases outside the gene matches. The DNA for the CDR3 is TGTGCCAGCAGGCCGGGACAGGGGTTTCATGGCTACACCTTC. This gives the protein CASRPGQGFHGYTF.

The rearrangement uses TRBV27 and TRBJ1-1, with 7 positions matching TRBD1. The CDR3 is 15 amino acids. V was clipped by 6 bases and J by 0 bases; unmatched bases: 7. CDR1 and CDR2 from the germline V gene are MNHEY and SMNVEV (reference sequence). The CDR3 DNA reads as TGTGCCAGCAGCTTACGGGACAGACTGAACACTGAAGCTTTCTTT. Translating it yields CASSLRDRLNTEAFF.

V gene TRBV19 combines with J gene TRBJ2-7; 7 nucleotides align to TRBD1. The CDR3 is 15 residues long. Germline CDR1 LNHDA, CDR2 SQIVND (reference sequence). The V segment lost 3 bases and the J segment 3 bases; nucleotides outside the gene matches: 8. The CDR3 bases are TGTGCCAGTAGTATCAGCCAGGGGGACCTCTACGAGCAGTACTTC. This encodes CASSISQGDLYEQYF.

In the case of this clone: Its ends do not fully match the called genes, so a read error is possible. The chain has TRBV3-1 (or the pseudogene TRBV3-2) and TRBJ1-6; possibly TRBD1 for D (5 bases). This CDR3 is built from 12 residues. The germline CDR1 and CDR2 sequences are LGHDT and YNNKEL (reference sequence). In DNA form, the CDR3 reads TGTGCCAGCGGCCAGGGCGATTCACCCCTCCACTTT. It encodes CASGQGDSPLHF.

This rearrangement joins TRBV12-3 or TRBV12-4 to TRBJ1-2; 11 bases are shared with TRBD1. The CDR3 extends over 13 amino acids. The V segment lost 3 bases and the J segment 6 bases; nucleotides outside the gene matches: 0. CDR3 amino acids: CASSLGQGDGYTF. CDR3 DNA sequence: TGTGCCAGCAGTTTGGGACAGGGGGATGGCTACACCTTC.

CDR3 nucleotide sequence: TGTGCCAGCAGCCCGGGAGTGAGGAGCCTAGCGGGGCAGAGCTCCTACAATGAGCAGTTCTTC. The encoded protein is CASSPGVRSLAGQSSYNEQFF. The chain carries TRBV4-2 and TRBJ2-1, with TRBD2 matching 9 bases. The V and J ends lost 4 bases and 0 bases, in that order; junction bases with no gene match: 19. Germline V gives CDR1 LGHNA, CDR2 YNFKEQ. The CDR3 has 21 amino acids.